This is a list of T cell receptor beta chains from one sample in a study of T cells in Graves' hyperthyroidism and ophthalmopathy. TCRdb re-analysed the multiplex PCR reads in MiXCR, keeping a single row per CDR3 protein. The sample shows 650,000 to 700,000 distinct CDR3 sequences, 17% of them seen only once. The sequenced material came from blood. Receptors originate from a man in his fifties or sixties with Graves' hyperthyroidism. Both conserved end residues are part of each CDR3. The order of the fields is D gene, V gene, J gene, CDR3 protein. A D gene is named only where the DNA matches it firmly.

D gene: TRBD1
V gene: TRBV27
J gene: TRBJ1-2
CDR3 protein: CASSPTGGFGYTF

D gene: -
V gene: TRBV24-1
J gene: TRBJ2-1
CDR3 protein: CATSDTRTIGDEQFF

D gene: TRBD2
V gene: TRBV5-6
J gene: TRBJ2-1
CDR3 protein: CASSFLSGRASDEQFF

D gene: -
V gene: TRBV10-3
J gene: TRBJ1-5
CDR3 protein: CAISELGHLSNQPQHF

D gene: TRBD2
V gene: TRBV7-3
J gene: TRBJ2-2
CDR3 protein: CASSFTSGTGTGELFF

D gene: -
V gene: TRBV11-2
J gene: TRBJ2-3
CDR3 protein: CASTAGVGLDTQYF

D gene: -
V gene: TRBV30
J gene: TRBJ1-1
CDR3 protein: CAWTVDMNTEAFF

D gene: -
V gene: TRBV10-2
J gene: TRBJ2-5
CDR3 protein: CASSEVRSTEQETQYF

D gene: TRBD2
V gene: TRBV28
J gene: TRBJ2-3
CDR3 protein: CASSLFAGATDTQYF

D gene: -
V gene: TRBV7-9
J gene: TRBJ2-1
CDR3 protein: CASSPTGSEQFF

D gene: -
V gene: TRBV28
J gene: TRBJ1-2
CDR3 protein: CASSPLAGEYGYTF

D gene: TRBD2
V gene: TRBV30
J gene: TRBJ2-5
CDR3 protein: CASYLSGRETQYF

D gene: -
V gene: TRBV7-8
J gene: TRBJ2-5
CDR3 protein: CASSLDGQETQYF

D gene: -
V gene: TRBV4-3
J gene: TRBJ2-2
CDR3 protein: CASSPTLGGELFF

D gene: TRBD1
V gene: TRBV20-1
J gene: TRBJ1-4
CDR3 protein: CSAVDRQANEKLFF

D gene: TRBD2
V gene: TRBV7-6
J gene: TRBJ2-7
CDR3 protein: CASSLTLQGAGAIWEQYF

D gene: -
V gene: TRBV28
J gene: TRBJ1-2
CDR3 protein: CASSHKGQPLYGYTF

D gene: TRBD2
V gene: TRBV6-2/TRBV6-3
J gene: TRBJ2-1
CDR3 protein: CASNPRPSVFSGENYNEQFF

D gene: -
V gene: TRBV24-1
J gene: TRBJ2-1
CDR3 protein: CATSVRATSYNEQFF

D gene: -
V gene: TRBV11-3
J gene: TRBJ2-7
CDR3 protein: CASSLAPGGEQYF

D gene: TRBD1
V gene: TRBV19
J gene: TRBJ1-2
CDR3 protein: CVYTGVEYGYTF

D gene: TRBD1
V gene: TRBV5-4
J gene: TRBJ1-1
CDR3 protein: CASSSPTGGWTEAFF

D gene: -
V gene: TRBV11-3
J gene: TRBJ2-4
CDR3 protein: CASSLGQSGDVAKNIQYF

D gene: TRBD2
V gene: TRBV11-2
J gene: TRBJ2-1
CDR3 protein: CASSLIRGVVNEQFF

D gene: -
V gene: TRBV3-1
J gene: TRBJ1-6
CDR3 protein: CASSSSPDPLHF

D gene: -
V gene: TRBV19
J gene: TRBJ2-1
CDR3 protein: CASSRLQGGSYNEQFF

D gene: -
V gene: TRBV5-1
J gene: TRBJ2-1
CDR3 protein: CASRSDGYNEQFF

D gene: TRBD2
V gene: TRBV20-1
J gene: TRBJ2-3
CDR3 protein: CSASSVTSGSTDTQYF

D gene: -
V gene: TRBV2
J gene: TRBJ1-3
CDR3 protein: CASSTQAGQSPRNTIYF

D gene: TRBD2
V gene: TRBV10-3
J gene: TRBJ2-5
CDR3 protein: CAISATSGTQETQYF

D gene: -
V gene: TRBV5-1
J gene: TRBJ1-2
CDR3 protein: CASSLEGRYGYTF

D gene: TRBD2
V gene: TRBV20-1
J gene: TRBJ2-7
CDR3 protein: CSARDVGLAGYEQYF

D gene: -
V gene: TRBV28
J gene: TRBJ2-1
CDR3 protein: CASGLQSRHSEQFF

D gene: -
V gene: TRBV27
J gene: TRBJ2-3
CDR3 protein: CASSNYPALSEAQYF

D gene: TRBD1
V gene: TRBV7-2
J gene: TRBJ2-2
CDR3 protein: CASSPWDRGLSGELFF

D gene: TRBD2
V gene: TRBV28
J gene: TRBJ2-7
CDR3 protein: CASLFRGLAGVGEQYF

D gene: TRBD2
V gene: TRBV6-2/TRBV6-3
J gene: TRBJ2-7
CDR3 protein: CASSYELAGVISYEQYF

D gene: -
V gene: TRBV20-1
J gene: TRBJ2-5
CDR3 protein: CSAIEETQYF

D gene: -
V gene: TRBV29-1
J gene: TRBJ1-1
CDR3 protein: CSVGRGLAEAFF

D gene: TRBD1
V gene: TRBV7-2
J gene: TRBJ1-2
CDR3 protein: CASRHQTGGRGYTF

D gene: -
V gene: TRBV6-1
J gene: TRBJ2-7
CDR3 protein: CASRHRRSPADEQYF

D gene: -
V gene: TRBV10-3
J gene: TRBJ1-1
CDR3 protein: CAISDVEGRRTEAFF

D gene: TRBD2
V gene: TRBV7-6
J gene: TRBJ2-7
CDR3 protein: CASSQRTSVHEQYF

D gene: TRBD2
V gene: TRBV28
J gene: TRBJ2-7
CDR3 protein: CASSLLRREGYEQYF

D gene: -
V gene: TRBV28
J gene: TRBJ2-2
CDR3 protein: CASSLGVVTGELFF

D gene: -
V gene: TRBV7-6
J gene: TRBJ1-5
CDR3 protein: CASSVLQGSNQPQHF

D gene: -
V gene: TRBV3-1
J gene: TRBJ2-5
CDR3 protein: CASSPRERMQETQYF

D gene: TRBD2
V gene: TRBV20-1
J gene: TRBJ2-5
CDR3 protein: CSARLAGRRLAGVRETQYF

D gene: -
V gene: TRBV10-3
J gene: TRBJ2-5
CDR3 protein: CAISDRGAGPETQYF

D gene: -
V gene: TRBV7-2
J gene: TRBJ2-2
CDR3 protein: CASSLAAGTGELFF

D gene: -
V gene: TRBV12-3/TRBV12-4
J gene: TRBJ1-3
CDR3 protein: CATLWALLGGNTIYF

D gene: -
V gene: TRBV19
J gene: TRBJ1-1
CDR3 protein: CASSETANTEAFF

D gene: TRBD2
V gene: TRBV10-3
J gene: TRBJ2-3
CDR3 protein: CAISRLAGGQDTQYF

D gene: -
V gene: TRBV11-2
J gene: TRBJ2-7
CDR3 protein: CASSFNRAHWCEQYF

D gene: -
V gene: TRBV12-3/TRBV12-4
J gene: TRBJ1-2
CDR3 protein: CASSHHPGREGYTF

D gene: -
V gene: TRBV7-2
J gene: TRBJ2-2
CDR3 protein: CASSLGQINTGELFF

D gene: -
V gene: TRBV2
J gene: TRBJ1-1
CDR3 protein: CASSVTLIGGTEAFF

D gene: -
V gene: TRBV12-3/TRBV12-4
J gene: TRBJ1-4
CDR3 protein: CASSLKQINEKLFF

D gene: TRBD1
V gene: TRBV11-2
J gene: TRBJ2-1
CDR3 protein: CASAGTGSVNEQFF

D gene: -
V gene: TRBV6-4
J gene: TRBJ2-1
CDR3 protein: CASSDLPLSSYNEQFF